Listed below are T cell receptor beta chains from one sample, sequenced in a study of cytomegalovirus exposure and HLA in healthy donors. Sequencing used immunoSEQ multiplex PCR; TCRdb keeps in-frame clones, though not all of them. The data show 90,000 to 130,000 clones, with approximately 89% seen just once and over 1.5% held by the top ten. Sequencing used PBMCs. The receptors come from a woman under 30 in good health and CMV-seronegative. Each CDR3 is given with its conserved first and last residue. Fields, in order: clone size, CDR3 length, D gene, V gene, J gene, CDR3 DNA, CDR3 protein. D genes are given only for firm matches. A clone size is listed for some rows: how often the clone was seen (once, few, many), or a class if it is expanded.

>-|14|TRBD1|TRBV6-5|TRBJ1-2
TGTGCCAGCAGTCGGGACAGACTCATTAGGGGCTACACCTTC
CASSRDRLIRGYTF
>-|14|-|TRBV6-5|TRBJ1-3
TGTGCCAGCAGTTACTCCGAGGGAGAAAACACCATATATTTT
CASSYSEGENTIYF
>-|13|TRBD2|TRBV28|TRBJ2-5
TGTGCCAGCAGTTTGGGACTACAAGAGACCCAGTACTTC
CASSLGLQETQYF
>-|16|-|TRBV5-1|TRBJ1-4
TGCGCCAGCAGCTTGTTAGGGGCTCCAACTAATGAAAAACTGTTTTTT
CASSLLGAPTNEKLFF
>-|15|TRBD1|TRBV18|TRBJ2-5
TGTGCAACAGCTCAGTGGACAGGGGGACAAGAGACCCAGTACTTC
CATAQWTGGQETQYF
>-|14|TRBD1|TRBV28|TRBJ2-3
TGTGCCAGCAGTTCGACAGGGAACACAGATACGCAGTATTTT
CASSSTGNTDTQYF
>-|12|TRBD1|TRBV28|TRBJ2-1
TGTGCCAGCAGTGCAGGGGGACATGAGCAGTTCTTC
CASSAGGHEQFF
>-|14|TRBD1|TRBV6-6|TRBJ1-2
TGTGCCAGCAGATCCGGGACAGCGAACTATGGCTACACCTTC
CASRSGTANYGYTF
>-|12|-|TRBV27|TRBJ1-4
TGTGCCAGCAGTTTAGTGGCTGAAAAACTGTTTTTT
CASSLVAEKLFF
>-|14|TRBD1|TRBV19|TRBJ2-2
TGTGCCAGTAGTAGGGACAGGGATCCCGGGGAGCTGTTTTTT
CASSRDRDPGELFF
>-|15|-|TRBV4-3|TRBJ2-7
TGCGCCAGCAGCCAAGATTGGAGGTCTTTCTACGAGCAGTACTTC
CASSQDWRSFYEQYF
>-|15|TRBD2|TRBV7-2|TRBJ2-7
TGTGCCAGCAGCTTAGGGACTAGCGGGGTATACGAGCAGTACTTC
CASSLGTSGVYEQYF
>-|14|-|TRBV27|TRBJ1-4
TGTGCCAGCAGTCTGACAGCGCCGAATGAAAAACTGTTTTTT
CASSLTAPNEKLFF
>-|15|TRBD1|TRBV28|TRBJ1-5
TGTGCCAGCAGTTCGACAGGGGGCCTGAATCAGCCCCAGCATTTT
CASSSTGGLNQPQHF
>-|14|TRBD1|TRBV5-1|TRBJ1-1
TGCGCCAGCAGCGTGACAGGGTCGGGCACTGAAGCTTTCTTT
CASSVTGSGTEAFF
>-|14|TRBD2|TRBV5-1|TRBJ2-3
TGCGCCAGCAGCGGGAGGGTACGCACAGATACGCAGTATTTT
CASSGRVRTDTQYF
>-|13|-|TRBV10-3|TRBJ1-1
TGTGCCATCAGTGTCGAGGGGAACACTGAAGCTTTCTTT
CAISVEGNTEAFF
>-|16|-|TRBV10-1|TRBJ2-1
TGCGCCAGCAGTCGGTGGCTAAACCCTTGGGGCGATGAGCAGTTCTTC
CASSRWLNPWGDEQFF
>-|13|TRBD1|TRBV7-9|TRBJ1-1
TGTGCCAGCATCTTAGGGTCAGGGGGTGAAGCTTTCTTT
CASILGSGGEAFF
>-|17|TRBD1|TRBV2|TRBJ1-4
TGTGCCAGCAGTGGTCGGCAGGGGGTTGCATATGGGGAAAAACTGTTTTTT
CASSGRQGVAYGEKLFF
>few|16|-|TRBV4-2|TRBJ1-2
TGTGCCAGCAGCCAAGATTGGAGAGGGTGGGTAGGTGGCTACACCTTC
CASSQDWRGWVGGYTF
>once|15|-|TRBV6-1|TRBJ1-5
TGTGCCAGCAAGGTATCAGGTTTTAGCAATCAGCCCCAGCATTTT
CASKVSGFSNQPQHF
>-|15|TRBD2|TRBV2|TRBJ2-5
TGTGCCAGCACCAGATTATATGGACTAGCTGAGACCCAGTACTTC
CASTRLYGLAETQYF
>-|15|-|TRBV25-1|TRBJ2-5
TGTGCCAGCAGTGAACATCGACAGTACCAAGAGACCCAGTACTTC
CASSEHRQYQETQYF
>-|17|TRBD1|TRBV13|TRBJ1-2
TGTGCCAGCAGCTATAGACAGGGAAGGGGGCTGCGCTATGGCTACACCTTC
CASSYRQGRGLRYGYTF
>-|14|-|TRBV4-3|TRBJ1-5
TGCGCCAGCAGCCAAGACCAGGTGAATCAGCCCCAGCATTTT
CASSQDQVNQPQHF
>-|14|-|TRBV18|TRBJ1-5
TGTGCCAGCTCACCAAGCCAGGGCAATCAGCCCCAGCATTTT
CASSPSQGNQPQHF
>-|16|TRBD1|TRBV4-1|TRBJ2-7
TGCGCCAGCAGCCAAGAGGTAGAACAGGGGGAGTACGAGCAGTACTTC
CASSQEVEQGEYEQYF
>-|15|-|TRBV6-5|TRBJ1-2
TGTGCCAGCAGTCCTAAGAACAGGGCTCACTATGGCTACACCTTC
CASSPKNRAHYGYTF
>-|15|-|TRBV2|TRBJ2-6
TGTGCCAGCAGTCTACAGGGTATTGGGGCCAACGTCCTGACTTTC
CASSLQGIGANVLTF
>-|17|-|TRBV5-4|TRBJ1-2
TGTGCCAGCAGCTTGGCAGCCAGGGGATTTATAAACTATGGCTACACCTTC
CASSLAARGFINYGYTF
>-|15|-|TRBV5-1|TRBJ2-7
TGCGCCAGCAGCTTTCGGCAGGCAGAAGCCTACGAGCAGTACTTC
CASSFRQAEAYEQYF
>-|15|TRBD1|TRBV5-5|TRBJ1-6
TGTGCCAGCAGTTCTGGGACAGGGATTAATTCACCCCTCCACTTT
CASSSGTGINSPLHF
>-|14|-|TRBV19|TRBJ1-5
TGTGCCAGTAGTATCGGGGGTTCGGGTCAGCCCCAGCATTTT
CASSIGGSGQPQHF
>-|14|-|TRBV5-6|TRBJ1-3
TGTGCCAGCAGTGGGTCAGGGATCGGAAACACCATATATTTT
CASSGSGIGNTIYF
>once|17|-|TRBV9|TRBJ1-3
TGTGCCAGCAGCCCCCGAGGTGTGAGGTCCGCTGGAAACACCATATATTTT
CASSPRGVRSAGNTIYF
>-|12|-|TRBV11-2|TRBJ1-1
TGTGCCAGCAGATACATGAACACTGAAGCTTTCTTT
CASRYMNTEAFF
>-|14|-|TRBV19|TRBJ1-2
TGTGCCAGTAGTACCCGGACTGATAACTATGGCTACACCTTC
CASSTRTDNYGYTF
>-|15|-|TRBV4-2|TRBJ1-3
TGTGCCAGCAGTCTAGGCGGGGGATCTGGAAACACCATATATTTT
CASSLGGGSGNTIYF
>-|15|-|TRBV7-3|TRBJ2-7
TGTGCCAGCAGCTTAACGGGCAGCCCAGTCTACGAGCAGTACTTC
CASSLTGSPVYEQYF
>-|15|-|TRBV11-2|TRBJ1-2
TGTGCCAGCAGCTCCCTTAGATTGAGGGAACGTGGCTACACCTTC
CASSSLRLRERGYTF
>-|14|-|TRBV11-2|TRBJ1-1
TGTGCCAGCAGCTTAGGACGGGGGTCCACTGAAGCTTTCTTT
CASSLGRGSTEAFF
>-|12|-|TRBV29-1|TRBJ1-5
TGCAGCGTTAGCAGCGGCAATCAGCCCCAGCATTTT
CSVSSGNQPQHF
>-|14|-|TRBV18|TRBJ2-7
TGTGCCAGCTCACCAGTCCCTAGCTCCTACGAGCAGTACTTC
CASSPVPSSYEQYF